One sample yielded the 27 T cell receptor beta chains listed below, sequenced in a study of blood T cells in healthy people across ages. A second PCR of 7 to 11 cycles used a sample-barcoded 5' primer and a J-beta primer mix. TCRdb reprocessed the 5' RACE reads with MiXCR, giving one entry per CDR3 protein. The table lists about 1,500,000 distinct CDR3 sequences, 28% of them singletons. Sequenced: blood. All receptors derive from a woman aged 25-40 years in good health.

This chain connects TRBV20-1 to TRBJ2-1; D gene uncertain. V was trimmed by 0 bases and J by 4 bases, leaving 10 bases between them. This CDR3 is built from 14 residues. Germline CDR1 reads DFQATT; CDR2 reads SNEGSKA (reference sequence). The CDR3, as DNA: TGCAGTGCTAGAGATGACATACTTTACAATGAGCAGTTCTTC. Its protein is CSARDDILYNEQFF.

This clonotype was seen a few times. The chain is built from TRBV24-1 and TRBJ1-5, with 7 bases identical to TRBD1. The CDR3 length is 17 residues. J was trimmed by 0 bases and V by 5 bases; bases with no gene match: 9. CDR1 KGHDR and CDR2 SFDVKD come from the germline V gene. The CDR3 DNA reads TGTGCCACCAGTGGTCTTGGACAGGTTCTTAGCAATCAGCCCCAGCATTTT. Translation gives CATSGLGQVLSNQPQHF.

The CDR3 DNA sequence: TGTGCCAGCATCCACGTGGGGAACACAGATACGCAGTATTTT. Amino acids: CASIHVGNTDTQYF. This chain links TRBV7-2 with TRBJ2-3; D is unclear. Germline-derived CDR1 and CDR2 are SGHTA and FQGNSA. The CDR3 spans 14 residues. Trimming pared 7 bases from V and 2 bases from J, leaving 13 bases between.

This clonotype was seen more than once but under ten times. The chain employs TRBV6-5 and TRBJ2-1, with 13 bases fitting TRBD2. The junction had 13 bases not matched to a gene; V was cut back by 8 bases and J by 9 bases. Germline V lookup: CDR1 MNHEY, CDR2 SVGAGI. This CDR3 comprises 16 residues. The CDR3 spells CASLGTSGISDTEQFF. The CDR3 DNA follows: TGTGCCAGCCTGGGGACTAGCGGGATCTCGGACACTGAGCAGTTCTTC.

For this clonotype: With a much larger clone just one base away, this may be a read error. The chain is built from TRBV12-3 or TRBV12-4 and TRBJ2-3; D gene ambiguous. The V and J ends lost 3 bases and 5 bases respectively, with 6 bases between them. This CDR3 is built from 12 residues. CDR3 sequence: CASSFFKDTQYF. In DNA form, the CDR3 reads TGTGCCAGCAGTTTCTTTAAAGATACGCAGTATTTT.

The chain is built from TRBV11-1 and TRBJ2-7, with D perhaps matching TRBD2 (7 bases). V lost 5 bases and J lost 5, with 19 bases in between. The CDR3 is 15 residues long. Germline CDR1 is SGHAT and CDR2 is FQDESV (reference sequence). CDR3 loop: CASSLPRGRVDEQYF. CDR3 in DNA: TGTGCCAGCAGCCTCCCGCGGGGGCGGGTCGACGAGCAGTACTTC. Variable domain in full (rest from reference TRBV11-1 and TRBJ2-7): EAEVAQSPRYKITEKSQAVAFWCDPISGHATLYWYRQILGQGPELLVQFQDESVVDDSQLPKDRFSAERLKGVDSTLKIQPAELGDSAMYLCASSLPRGRVDEQYFGPGTRLTVT.

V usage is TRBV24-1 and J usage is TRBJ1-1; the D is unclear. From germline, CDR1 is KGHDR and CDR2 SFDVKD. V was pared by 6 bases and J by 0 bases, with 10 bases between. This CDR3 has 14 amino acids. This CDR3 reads CATSLIPVNTEAFF. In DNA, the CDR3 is TGTGCCACCAGTCTGATTCCTGTGAACACTGAAGCTTTCTTT.

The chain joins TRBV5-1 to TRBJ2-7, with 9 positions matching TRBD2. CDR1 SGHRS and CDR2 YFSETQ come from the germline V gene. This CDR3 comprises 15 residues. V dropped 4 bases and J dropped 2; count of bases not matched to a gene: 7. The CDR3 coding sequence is TGCGCCAGCAGCACTTTGGCGGGAGGGACCTACGAGCAGTACTTC. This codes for CASSTLAGGTYEQYF.

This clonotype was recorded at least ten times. The CDR3 region has the DNA TGTGCCAGCAGCCAAGCACCCCCTAGCGCGGAGACCCAGTACTTC. It yields the protein CASSQAPPSAETQYF. This sequence joins TRBV4-2 and TRBJ2-5, with TRBD2 as a possible D gene (6 bases). The CDR3 is made up of 15 amino acids. Germline V gene sequence: CDR1 LGHNA, CDR2 YNFKEQ. Deletions cut 1 base from V and 5 bases from J, with 14 bases between.

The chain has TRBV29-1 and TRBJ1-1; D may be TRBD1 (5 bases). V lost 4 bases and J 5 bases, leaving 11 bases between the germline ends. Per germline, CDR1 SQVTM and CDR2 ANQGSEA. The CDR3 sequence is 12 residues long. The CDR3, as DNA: TGCAGCGTTGTTCCAGGGAGGACTGAAGCTTTCTTT. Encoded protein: CSVVPGRTEAFF. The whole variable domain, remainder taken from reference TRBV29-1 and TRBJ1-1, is SAVISQKPSRDICQRGTSLTIQCQVDSQVTMMFWYRQQPGQSLTLIATANQGSEATYESGFVIDKFPISRPNLTFSTLTVSNMSPEDSSIYLCSVVPGRTEAFFGQGTRLTVV.

The CDR3 reads CSARNGRRAGETQYF. In DNA, the CDR3 is TGCAGTGCTAGAAATGGCAGGAGGGCGGGGGAGACCCAGTACTTC. This rearrangement joins TRBV20-1 to TRBJ2-5, with a tentative D call TRBD2 (6 bases). The V gene's germline CDR1 is DFQATT and CDR2 SNEGSKA (reference sequence). Trimming took off 2 bases at V and 5 bases at J, with 18 bases between the two ends. The CDR3 loop spans 15 amino acids.

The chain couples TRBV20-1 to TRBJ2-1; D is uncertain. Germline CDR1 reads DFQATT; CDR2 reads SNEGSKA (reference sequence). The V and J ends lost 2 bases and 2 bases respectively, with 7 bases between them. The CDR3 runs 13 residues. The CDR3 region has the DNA TGCAGTGCTAGACCTCCCACCTACAATGAGCAGTTCTTC. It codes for CSARPPTYNEQFF.

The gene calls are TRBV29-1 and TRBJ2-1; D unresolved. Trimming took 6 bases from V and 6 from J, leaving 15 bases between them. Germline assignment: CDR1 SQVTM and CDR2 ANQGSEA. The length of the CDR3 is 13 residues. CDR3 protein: CSVQPLFGNEQFF. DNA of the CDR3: TGCAGCGTCCAGCCCCTGTTTGGCAATGAGCAGTTCTTC.

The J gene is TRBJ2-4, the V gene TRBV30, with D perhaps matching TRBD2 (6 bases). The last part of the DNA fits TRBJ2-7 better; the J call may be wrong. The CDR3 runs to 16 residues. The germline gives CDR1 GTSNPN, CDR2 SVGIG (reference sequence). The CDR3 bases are TGTGCCTGGAGTGTAATGGGACTCCTAAAGGGATACGAGCAGTACTTC. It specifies CAWSVMGLLKGYEQYF.

CDR3 in DNA: TGCAGTGCTTTCCCTCCGGCGGGGCCCCAGTACTTC. Amino acid sequence: CSAFPPAGPQYF. The rearrangement uses TRBV20-1 and TRBJ2-5; D possibly corresponds to TRBD2 (6 bases). Trimming removed 5 bases from V and 9 bases from J, with 16 bases in between. The CDR3 runs 12 residues. Germline V lookup: CDR1 DFQATT, CDR2 SNEGSKA (reference sequence).

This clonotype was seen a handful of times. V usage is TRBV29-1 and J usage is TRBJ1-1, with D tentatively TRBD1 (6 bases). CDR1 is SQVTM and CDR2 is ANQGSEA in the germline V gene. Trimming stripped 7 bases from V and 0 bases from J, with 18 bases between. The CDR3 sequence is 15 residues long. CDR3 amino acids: CSALPGAGMNTEAFF. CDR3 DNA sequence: TGCAGCGCCCTCCCAGGGGCTGGGATGAACACTGAAGCTTTCTTT.

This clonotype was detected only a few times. CDR3 coding DNA: TGTGCCAGCAGCCAACAGGACAGGGCTCGGGAGCAGTACTTC. Translated, it gives CASSQQDRAREQYF. J is TRBJ2-7 and V is TRBV3-1; 8 bases line up with TRBD1. V gave up 2 bases and J gave up 7 bases; unmatched junction bases: 7. The CDR3 is made up of 14 amino acids. From germline, CDR1 is LGHDT and CDR2 YNNKEL (reference sequence).

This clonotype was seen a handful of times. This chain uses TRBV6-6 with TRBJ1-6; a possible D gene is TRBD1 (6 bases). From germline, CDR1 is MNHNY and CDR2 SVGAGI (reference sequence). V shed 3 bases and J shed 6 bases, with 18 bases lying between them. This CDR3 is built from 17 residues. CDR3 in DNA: TGTGCCAGCAGTTATCGGGGGCAGGGGAGCGGTAATTCACCCCTCCACTTT. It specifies CASSYRGQGSGNSPLHF.

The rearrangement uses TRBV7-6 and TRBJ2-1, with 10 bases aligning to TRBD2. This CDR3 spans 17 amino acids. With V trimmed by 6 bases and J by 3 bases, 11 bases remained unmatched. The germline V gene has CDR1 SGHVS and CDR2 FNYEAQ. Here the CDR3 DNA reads TGTGCCAGCAGTTCCCGCGCGAGGACTAGCGGCTACAATGAGCAGTTCTTC. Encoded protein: CASSSRARTSGYNEQFF.

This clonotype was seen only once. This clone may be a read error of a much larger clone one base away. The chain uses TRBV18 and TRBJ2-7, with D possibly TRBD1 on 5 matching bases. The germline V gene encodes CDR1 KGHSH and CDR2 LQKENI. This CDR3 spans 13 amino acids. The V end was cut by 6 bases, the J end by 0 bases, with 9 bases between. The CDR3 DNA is TGTGCCAGCTCCGACAGTAACTCCTACGAGCAGTACTTC. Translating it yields CASSDSNSYEQYF.

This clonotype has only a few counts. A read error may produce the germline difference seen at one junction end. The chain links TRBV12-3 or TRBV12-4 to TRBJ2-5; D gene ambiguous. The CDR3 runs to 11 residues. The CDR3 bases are TGTGCCGGCAGTTTAGGCGGGACCCAGTACTTC. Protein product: CAGSLGGTQYF.

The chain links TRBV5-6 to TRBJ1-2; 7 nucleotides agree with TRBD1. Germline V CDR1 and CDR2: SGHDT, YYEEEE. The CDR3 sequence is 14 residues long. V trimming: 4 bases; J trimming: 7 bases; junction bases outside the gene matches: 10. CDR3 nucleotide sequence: TGTGCCAGCAGCCGGAGGGGGCTCGAGGGTGGCTACACCTTC. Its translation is CASSRRGLEGGYTF.

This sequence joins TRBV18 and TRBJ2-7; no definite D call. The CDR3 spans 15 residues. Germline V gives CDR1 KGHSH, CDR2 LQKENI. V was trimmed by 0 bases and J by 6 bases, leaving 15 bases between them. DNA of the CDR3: TGTGCCAGCTCACCACCCGGCACCGCCCCTGGCGAGCAGTACTTC. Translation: CASSPPGTAPGEQYF.

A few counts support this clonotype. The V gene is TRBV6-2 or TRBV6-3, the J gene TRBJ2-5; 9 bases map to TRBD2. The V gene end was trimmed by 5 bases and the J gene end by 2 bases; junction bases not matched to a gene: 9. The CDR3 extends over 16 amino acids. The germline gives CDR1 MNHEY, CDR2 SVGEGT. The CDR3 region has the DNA TGTGCCAGCAGTCCCCTAGCGGGACATAAGCAAGAGACCCAGTACTTC. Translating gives CASSPLAGHKQETQYF.

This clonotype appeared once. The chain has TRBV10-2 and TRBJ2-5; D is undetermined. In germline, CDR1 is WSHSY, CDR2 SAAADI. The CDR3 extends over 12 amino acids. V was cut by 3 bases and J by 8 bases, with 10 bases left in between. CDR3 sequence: CASSEPLGTQYF. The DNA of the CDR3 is TGCGCCAGCAGTGAACCCCTGGGAACCCAGTACTTC.

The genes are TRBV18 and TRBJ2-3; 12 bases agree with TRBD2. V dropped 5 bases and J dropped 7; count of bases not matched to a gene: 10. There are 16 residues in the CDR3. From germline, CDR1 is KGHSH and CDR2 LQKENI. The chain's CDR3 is CASSAIGTSGRNTQYF. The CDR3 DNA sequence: TGTGCCAGCTCAGCGATCGGGACTAGCGGGCGAAATACGCAGTATTTT.

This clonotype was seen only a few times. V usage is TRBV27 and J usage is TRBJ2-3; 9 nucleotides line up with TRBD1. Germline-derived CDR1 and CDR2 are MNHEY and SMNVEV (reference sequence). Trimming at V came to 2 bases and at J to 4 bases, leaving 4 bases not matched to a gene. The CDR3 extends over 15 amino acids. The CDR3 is CASSLNRGLSDTQYF. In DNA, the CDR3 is TGTGCCAGCAGTTTAAACAGGGGGCTCTCAGATACGCAGTATTTT.